The 22 T cell receptor beta chains below come from one sample, sequenced in a study of blood T cell repertoires in COVID-19. Repertoires were generated with immunoSEQ multiplex PCR, while TCRdb's copy carries only in-frame clones and drops some. The sample has 70,000 or so clones; about four fifths are singletons. Input material: peripheral blood. All receptors derive from a human donor in a cohort sampled during active COVID-19.

The gene calls are TRBV18 and TRBJ2-7, with 7 bases that match TRBD2. Germline V gene sequence: CDR1 KGHSH, CDR2 LQKENI. The V and J ends lost 2 bases and 6 bases, in that order; junction bases with no gene match: 4. The CDR3 loop spans 13 amino acids. The CDR3: CASSPGRDGEQYF. The CDR3 DNA reads TGTGCCAGCTCACCAGGGAGGGATGGCGAGCAGTACTTC.

The chain is built from TRBV18 and TRBJ2-7, with 9 nucleotides matching TRBD1. This CDR3 is 14 amino acids long. Trimming took 3 bases from V and 3 from J; bases not matched to a gene: 3. Germline V gene sequence: CDR1 KGHSH, CDR2 LQKENI. This CDR3 reads CASSPRTGDYEQYF. CDR3 DNA: TGTGCCAGCTCACCCCGGACAGGGGACTACGAGCAGTACTTC.

The J gene is TRBJ1-2, the V gene TRBV5-5; TRBD1 agrees at 9 bases. Germline V gene sequence: CDR1 SGHKS, CDR2 YYEKEE (reference sequence). Trimming took 4 bases from V and 3 from J; bases not matched to a gene: 7. The CDR3 runs 15 residues. The CDR3 DNA is TGTGCCAGCAGCCGAACGGGACAGGGATACTATGGCTACACCTTC. Translation: CASSRTGQGYYGYTF.

This chain connects TRBV18 to TRBJ2-5, with 7 bases fitting TRBD1. Germline V gene sequence: CDR1 KGHSH, CDR2 LQKENI. The CDR3 runs to 15 residues. Trimming took 5 bases from V and 7 from J; bases not matched to a gene: 13. The CDR3 region is CASSETGTGLRTQYF. The CDR3 nucleotides are TGTGCCAGCTCAGAGACAGGGACCGGTTTACGGACCCAGTACTTC. The variable domain in full, with the rest retrieved from reference TRBV18 and TRBJ2-5, is NAGVMQNPRHLVRRRGQEARLRCSPMKGHSHVYWYRQLPEEGLKFMVYLQKENIIDESGMPKERFSAEFPKEGPSILRIQQVVRGDSAAYFCASSETGTGLRTQYFGPGTRLLVL.

This chain joins TRBV5-5 and TRBJ1-6; 11 positions agree with TRBD1. Trimming removed 0 bases from V and 11 bases from J; junction bases left unmatched: 10. Looked up from germline, CDR1 is SGHKS and CDR2 is YYEKEE (reference sequence). CDR3 length: 17 residues. The CDR3 protein is CASSLGGVGQGDTPLHF. For the CDR3, the DNA is TGTGCCAGCAGCTTGGGGGGCGTGGGACAGGGGGATACACCCCTCCACTTT.

This clone was seen only a few times. The same CDR3 is also encoded by other DNA sequences in this sample. This chain links TRBV5-6 with TRBJ2-5; TRBD2 agrees at 11 bases. V lost 5 bases to trimming and J lost 2 bases; unmatched junction nucleotides: 2. The germline CDR1 and CDR2 sequences are SGHDT and YYEEEE. This CDR3 contains 14 residues. CDR3: CASSGTSGQETQYF. The CDR3 DNA follows: TGTGCCAGCAGTGGGACTAGCGGACAAGAGACCCAGTACTTC.

The rearrangement links TRBV10-3 to TRBJ1-1, with 9 bases identical to TRBD1. CDR3 length equals 16 residues. Germline V gene lookup returns CDR1 ENHRY and CDR2 SYGVKD. Trimming removed 6 bases from V and 6 bases from J; junction bases left unmatched: 14. The DNA for the CDR3 is TGTGCCATCAGACGACAGGGGGAAGCGGGGCACGCTGAAGCTTTCTTT. Protein product: CAIRRQGEAGHAEAFF.

This rearrangement joins TRBV27 to TRBJ2-4, with 10 positions matching TRBD1. The CDR3 contains 13 residues. Germline values: CDR1 MNHEY, CDR2 SMNVEV (reference sequence). With V trimmed by 5 bases and J by 8 bases, 3 bases remained unmatched. The CDR3 coding sequence is TGTGCCAGCAGTGGGACAGGGGTGTACATTCAGTACTTC. This gives the protein CASSGTGVYIQYF.

This sequence joins TRBV7-2 and TRBJ2-7; TRBD2 aligns across 14 bases. Germline V gene sequence: CDR1 SGHTA, CDR2 FQGNSA. V shed 3 bases and J 7 bases; nucleotides not matched to a gene: 2. There are 14 residues in the CDR3. CDR3 protein: CASSFGLAGGEQYF. The DNA of the CDR3 is TGTGCCAGCAGCTTCGGACTAGCGGGAGGTGAGCAGTACTTC. Based on the CDR3 plus reference TRBV7-2 and TRBJ2-7, the full variable domain is GAGVSQSPSNKVTEKGKDVELRCDPISGHTALYWYRQSLGQGLEFLIYFQGNSAPDKSGLPSDRFSAERTGGSVSTLTIQRTQQEDSAVYLCASSFGLAGGEQYFGPGTRLTVT.

The genes are TRBV6-1 and TRBJ2-7, with 8 bases that match TRBD2. Trimming took 1 base from V and 0 from J; bases not matched to a gene: 2. Germline V gives CDR1 MNHNS, CDR2 SASEGT. The CDR3 sequence is 15 residues long. This CDR3 is CASSEGGTSSYEQYF. The CDR3 nucleotides read TGTGCCAGCAGTGAAGGCGGGACTAGCTCCTACGAGCAGTACTTC.

This clone has a single count. CDR3 nucleotides: TGTGCCAGCAGCTGGCTAGCGGGAGGTGAGCAGTTCTTC. Translation: CASSWLAGGEQFF. The chain links TRBV7-9 to TRBJ2-1; 11 bases are shared with TRBD2. The CDR3 consists of 13 residues. J gave up 9 bases and V 4 bases, and 2 bases lay outside the gene matches. Germline-derived CDR1 and CDR2 are SEHNR and FQNEAQ (reference sequence).

V gene TRBV5-1 combines with J gene TRBJ1-5, with 8 bases aligning to TRBD1. The CDR3 is 17 residues long. The germline CDR1 and CDR2 sequences are SGHRS and YFSETQ. V was pared by 4 bases and J by 0 bases, with 9 bases of the junction left unmatched. CDR3 in DNA: TGCGCCAGCAGCCCCTGGGACAGGAACTATAGCAATCAGCCCCAGCATTTT. This encodes CASSPWDRNYSNQPQHF.

The chain joins TRBV29-1 to TRBJ1-2, with D possibly matching TRBD1 (5 bases). The length of the CDR3 is 12 residues. Germline V gene lookup returns CDR1 SQVTM and CDR2 ANQGSEA. V was cut by 7 bases and J by 3 bases, with 12 bases left in between. CDR3 protein: CSAAIGDYGYTF. The CDR3 region has the DNA TGCAGCGCCGCTATAGGGGACTATGGCTACACCTTC.

The genes are TRBV28 and TRBJ2-7; 8 nucleotides agree with TRBD1. With V trimmed by 7 bases and J by 2 bases, 10 bases remained unmatched. Germline assignment: CDR1 MDHEN and CDR2 SYDVKM. This CDR3 spans 15 amino acids. The CDR3 is CASTGQGEFPYEQYF. The CDR3 DNA sequence: TGTGCCAGCACCGGACAGGGAGAATTCCCCTACGAGCAGTACTTC.

In its sample, this clone was seen once. CDR3 DNA: TGTGCCAGTAGTATGATTAGGGACAGGGGCGGGTCTGGGGCCAACGTCCTGACTTTC. As protein: CASSMIRDRGGSGANVLTF. The gene calls are TRBV19 and TRBJ2-6, with 10 bases that match TRBD1. The germline V gene encodes CDR1 LNHDA and CDR2 SQIVND (reference sequence). The CDR3 runs to 19 residues. Losses at the gene ends were 3 bases for V and 1 base for J; bases not matched to a gene: 9.

This clone appeared a single time. The V call is TRBV30, the J call TRBJ2-1; tentatively, D is TRBD1 (6 bases). This CDR3 comprises 15 residues. The germline CDR1 and CDR2 sequences are GTSNPN and SVGIG (reference sequence). V lost 4 bases, J lost 4 bases, and 17 bases lay in between. The CDR3 nucleotides read TGTGCCTGGAACCTTGGACGGACAGTATACAATGAGCAGTTCTTC. This codes for CAWNLGRTVYNEQFF.

V usage is TRBV7-9 and J usage is TRBJ2-1; 7 bases are shared with TRBD2. The V gene end was trimmed by 1 base and the J gene end by 10 bases; junction bases not matched to a gene: 4. In germline, CDR1 is SEHNR, CDR2 FQNEAQ (reference sequence). This CDR3 contains 13 residues. CDR3 amino acids: CASSLVGGEEQFF. The CDR3 DNA sequence: TGTGCCAGCAGCTTAGTTGGGGGGGAGGAGCAGTTCTTC.

The chain employs TRBV6-5 and TRBJ2-1, with 10 bases aligning to TRBD1. V shed 7 bases and J 4 bases; nucleotides not matched to a gene: 4. Germline V gives CDR1 MNHEY, CDR2 SVGAGI. The CDR3 extends over 14 amino acids. This chain's CDR3 is CASIGTGVYNEQFF. For the CDR3, the DNA is TGTGCCAGCATTGGGACAGGGGTTTACAATGAGCAGTTCTTC.

This clone was observed once. The CDR3 DNA follows: TGCGCCAGCAGCCAAGATAGAGCGGGAGGCTCAAATACGCAGTATTTT. As protein: CASSQDRAGGSNTQYF. The chain carries TRBV4-3 and TRBJ2-3; 9 positions match TRBD2. The ends lost 0 bases at V and 7 bases at J; junction bases unmatched: 8. Germline V gene data show CDR1 as LGHNA and CDR2 as YSLEER. The length of the CDR3 is 16 residues.

The chain couples TRBV5-6 to TRBJ1-1, with D unresolved. Germline V CDR1 and CDR2: SGHDT, YYEEEE. The CDR3 has 14 amino acids. V lost 4 bases, J lost 3 bases, and 13 bases lay in between. The CDR3 loop is CASSPLSAYTEAFF. DNA of the CDR3: TGTGCCAGCAGCCCATTGAGCGCCTACACTGAAGCTTTCTTT.

V gene TRBV2 combines with J gene TRBJ1-2; weak D call: TRBD1 (5 bases). Germline loops: CDR1 SNHLY, CDR2 FYNNEI. V was shortened by 8 bases and J by 5 bases, with 15 bases between the two germline ends. The CDR3 is 13 amino acids. The CDR3 spells CASSQENDYGYTF. CDR3 DNA: TGTGCCAGCTCACAGGAGAACGATTATGGCTACACCTTC.

The chain links TRBV5-1 to TRBJ2-1; TRBD1 agrees at 9 bases. The trim removed 4 bases at V and 7 bases at J, leaving 6 bases unmatched. The germline CDR1 and CDR2 sequences are SGHRS and YFSETQ. CDR3 length equals 14 residues. CDR3 DNA sequence: TGCGCCAGCAGCGTACAGGGGGCTTTGAATGAGCAGTTCTTC. Its translation: CASSVQGALNEQFF.